A single sample is the source of the 6 T cell receptor beta chains below, sequenced in a study of CD8 T cells in ankylosing spondylitis. TCRdb recomputed calls from the 5' RACE reads with MiXCR, one row per CDR3 protein. Of some 250,000 distinct CDR3 sequences listed, about 10% are singletons. The sample comprised blood, either unsorted or a sorted T cell fraction (not recorded which). Every receptor here comes from a male donor with ankylosing spondylitis or in good health (not recorded which).

The DNA for the CDR3 is TGTGCCATCAGGCCACGGACAGGGGGCGGCATAAATATGAACACTGAAGCTTTCTTT. This sequence encodes CAIRPRTGGGINMNTEAFF. This sequence joins TRBV10-3 and TRBJ1-1; TRBD1 agrees at 11 bases. The germline V gene has CDR1 ENHRY and CDR2 SYGVKD. The CDR3 runs 19 residues. Germline trimming cut 6 bases from V and 0 bases from J; bases unmatched to any gene: 15.

J is TRBJ2-1 and V is TRBV28; 7 positions agree with TRBD2. V was clipped by 2 bases and J by 7 bases; unmatched bases: 5. Germline CDR1 is MDHEN and CDR2 is SYDVKM. This CDR3 has 14 residues. The CDR3 DNA reads TGTGCCAGCAGTTTAGCCGGACTAGAGAATGAGCAGTTCTTC. It yields the protein CASSLAGLENEQFF.

The rearrangement joins TRBV28 to TRBJ2-5, with D possibly matching TRBD2 (6 bases). V gave up 4 bases and J gave up 0 bases, with 12 bases separating them. CDR3 length: 15 amino acids. Germline lookup yields CDR1 MDHEN and CDR2 SYDVKM. Here the CDR3 reads CASSSGTSYQETQYF. CDR3 nucleotides: TGTGCCAGCAGTTCCGGGACTTCGTACCAAGAGACCCAGTACTTC.

This chain links TRBV4-2 with TRBJ2-5, with TRBD2 matching over 9 bases. CDR3 length: 15 amino acids. With V trimmed by 1 base and J by 2 bases, 2 bases remained unmatched. Germline assignment: CDR1 LGHNA and CDR2 YNFKEQ. The CDR3 is CASSQGGGDQETQYF. The CDR3 nucleotides are TGTGCCAGCAGCCAAGGCGGGGGGGATCAAGAGACCCAGTACTTC.

This clonotype was recorded at least ten times. The chain couples TRBV10-3 to TRBJ2-1; D remains unclear. The CDR3 runs 15 residues. The germline V gene encodes CDR1 ENHRY and CDR2 SYGVKD. V gave up 9 bases and J gave up 5 bases, with 20 bases separating them. Here the CDR3 reads CAIAPRQKYNNEQFF. DNA for the CDR3: TGTGCCATTGCTCCCAGGCAGAAATACAACAATGAGCAGTTCTTC.

This clonotype was observed at least ten times. The V call is TRBV20-1, the J call TRBJ2-1, with a weak D call TRBD2 (6 bases). V dropped 4 bases and J dropped 1 base, with 17 bases sitting between them. The CDR3 loop spans 16 amino acids. CDR1 DFQATT and CDR2 SNEGSKA come from the germline V gene (reference sequence). The CDR3 region has the DNA TGCAGTGCTAATGGTGGGGGAGGAGTATCCTACAATGAGCAGTTCTTC. Translating gives CSANGGGGVSYNEQFF.